This is a list of T cell receptor beta chains from one sample in a study of blood T cell repertoires in COVID-19. Assay: immunoSEQ multiplex PCR; the TCRdb copy retains only in-frame clones and omits some. The table shows about 160,000 clones, with about nine tenths occurring only once. Sequences were obtained from peripheral blood. These receptors were taken from a man aged 18 to 35 with acute or convalescent COVID-19. Each CDR3 is given with its conserved first and last residue. D genes are given only for firm matches. Size is omitted from some rows. Given values are once, few, many or a class for expanded clones.

d_call: TRBD1
v_call: TRBV6-6
clone_size: NA
j_call: TRBJ1-3
cdr3_nt: TGTGCCAGCAGTTACCCGACAGGGACTGGAAACACCATATATTTT
cdr3_aa: CASSYPTGTGNTIYF

d_call: NA
v_call: TRBV19
clone_size: NA
j_call: TRBJ1-6
cdr3_nt: TGTGCCAGTAGTATAGGGGCAGGGGAATCACCCCTCCACTTT
cdr3_aa: CASSIGAGESPLHF

d_call: NA
v_call: TRBV27
clone_size: NA
j_call: TRBJ1-2
cdr3_nt: TGTGCCAGCAGTATACAGGGTGAGGAACACACCTTC
cdr3_aa: CASSIQGEEHTF

d_call: TRBD2
v_call: TRBV9
clone_size: NA
j_call: TRBJ2-1
cdr3_nt: TGTGCCAGCAGCGTACCTAGCGGGAGGTTAAATGAGCAGTTCTTC
cdr3_aa: CASSVPSGRLNEQFF

d_call: TRBD2
v_call: TRBV19
clone_size: NA
j_call: TRBJ2-3
cdr3_nt: TGTGCCAGTAGTGACCCGGGACTAGTCGCAGATACGCAGTATTTT
cdr3_aa: CASSDPGLVADTQYF

d_call: TRBD1
v_call: TRBV11-3
clone_size: once
j_call: TRBJ2-1
cdr3_nt: TGTGCCAGCAGCTTAGAGGGGACAGGAGACTACAATGAGCAGTTCTTC
cdr3_aa: CASSLEGTGDYNEQFF

d_call: TRBD2
v_call: TRBV4-1
clone_size: NA
j_call: TRBJ2-7
cdr3_nt: TGCGCCAGCAGCCAAGGCTTAGCGGGAGTGTCCTACGAGCAGTACTTC
cdr3_aa: CASSQGLAGVSYEQYF

d_call: TRBD2
v_call: TRBV7-8
clone_size: few
j_call: TRBJ2-7
cdr3_nt: TGTGCCAGCAGTCCCCGACTAGCGGGAGGCGAGCAGTACTTC
cdr3_aa: CASSPRLAGGEQYF

d_call: NA
v_call: TRBV5-1
clone_size: NA
j_call: TRBJ1-1
cdr3_nt: TGCGCCAGCAGCGTAGCCTTCGGGAGTTTGAACACTGAAGCTTTCTTT
cdr3_aa: CASSVAFGSLNTEAFF

d_call: TRBD1
v_call: TRBV10-3
clone_size: few
j_call: TRBJ1-5
cdr3_nt: TGTGCCATCAGCGGGACAGAGTATAGCAATCAGCCCCAGCATTTT
cdr3_aa: CAISGTEYSNQPQHF

d_call: NA
v_call: TRBV5-1
clone_size: NA
j_call: TRBJ1-1
cdr3_nt: TGCGCCAGCAGCCCCTTACAGGGTTCTACGGGTGAAGCTTTCTTT
cdr3_aa: CASSPLQGSTGEAFF

d_call: TRBD1
v_call: TRBV24-1
clone_size: NA
j_call: TRBJ1-2
cdr3_nt: TGTGCCACCAGTGATTTGCCCGGACAGGGGAGAGGCTACACCTTC
cdr3_aa: CATSDLPGQGRGYTF